This passage covers 14 T cell receptor beta chains from one sample sequenced in a study of blood T cell repertoires in COVID-19. Assay: immunoSEQ multiplex PCR; the TCRdb copy retains only in-frame clones and omits some. This table holds more than 150,000 clones, 65% to 85% found once. The sample was peripheral blood. Every receptor here comes from a woman aged 25-40 years with acute or convalescent COVID-19.

CDR3 sequence reads: CASRSSDREFYGYTF. CDR3 sequence (DNA): TGTGCCAGCAGGTCCTCGGACAGGGAGTTTTATGGCTACACCTTC. This rearrangement joins TRBV27 to TRBJ1-2; 8 positions agree with TRBD1. V was clipped by 6 bases and J by 5 bases; unmatched bases: 11. The CDR3 covers 15 residues. The germline CDR1 and CDR2 sequences are MNHEY and SMNVEV (reference sequence).

Details on this clone: The sample has other DNA sequences that encode this CDR3 too. J is TRBJ2-2 and V is TRBV7-9; 7 bases fit TRBD2. Germline V gene sequence: CDR1 SEHNR, CDR2 FQNEAQ (reference sequence). The trim removed 1 base at V and 1 base at J, leaving 3 bases unmatched. The length of the CDR3 is 16 residues. The CDR3 sequence: CASSLVAGVNTGELFF. Written as DNA, the CDR3 is TGTGCCAGCAGCTTAGTTGCGGGGGTGAACACCGGGGAGCTGTTTTTT.

The chain combines TRBV6-2 or TRBV6-3 with TRBJ2-4; 12 nucleotides agree with TRBD1. Germline V CDR1 and CDR2: MNHEY, SVGEGT. The CDR3 extends over 19 amino acids. Trimming at V came to 6 bases and at J to 3 bases, leaving 15 bases not matched to a gene. As DNA, the CDR3 is TGTGCCAGCAGCCCCAGGGGACAGGGGGCTCTAAGGGGCAAAAACATTCAGTACTTC. Translating gives CASSPRGQGALRGKNIQYF.

The chain combines TRBV15 with TRBJ2-4, with D possibly TRBD1 on 6 matching bases. The V gene lost 0 bases and the J gene lost 7 bases, with 13 bases spanning the gap. The CDR3 length is 15 residues. The V gene's germline CDR1 is LNHNV and CDR2 YYDKDF (reference sequence). The CDR3 DNA is TGTGCCACCAGCAGAGATCTGGGGGCAGGTAACATTCAGTACTTC. It specifies CATSRDLGAGNIQYF.

This chain links TRBV3-1 (or the pseudogene TRBV3-2) with TRBJ1-1; no clear D gene. V lost 0 bases and J lost 0, with 5 bases in between. The length of the CDR3 is 14 residues. Germline-derived CDR1 and CDR2 are LGHDT and YNNKEL (reference sequence). CDR3 loop: CASSQEALNTEAFF. The CDR3 region has the DNA TGTGCCAGCAGCCAAGAGGCCCTGAACACTGAAGCTTTCTTT.

The rearrangement joins TRBV6-1 to TRBJ2-5; maybe TRBD2 (5 bases). V lost 1 base and J lost 5, with 14 bases in between. The germline V gene has CDR1 MNHNS and CDR2 SASEGT. The CDR3 extends over 15 amino acids. CDR3 loop: CASSEEYGVRETQYF. Written as DNA, the CDR3 is TGTGCCAGCAGTGAAGAGTACGGGGTGAGGGAGACCCAGTACTTC.

This chain links TRBV7-9 with TRBJ2-3; D possibly corresponds to TRBD2 (5 bases). This CDR3 spans 14 amino acids. CDR1 and CDR2 from the germline V gene are SEHNR and FQNEAQ (reference sequence). V dropped 1 base and J dropped 2 bases, with 7 bases sitting between them. The CDR3 protein is CASSLEGLTDTQYF. The CDR3 DNA reads as TGTGCCAGCAGCTTAGAAGGACTCACAGATACGCAGTATTTT.

A few counts support this clone. J is TRBJ1-4 and V is TRBV28; 7 bases fit TRBD1. Germline assignment: CDR1 MDHEN and CDR2 SYDVKM. Trimming took 5 bases from V and 7 from J; bases not matched to a gene: 10. The CDR3 has 15 amino acids. CDR3 sequence (DNA): TGTGCCAGCAGTCTTACAGGGGCCGAGAGTGAAAAACTGTTTTTT. Encoded protein: CASSLTGAESEKLFF.

The gene calls are TRBV30 and TRBJ2-7; maybe TRBD2 (5 bases). This CDR3 is built from 14 residues. Per the germline V gene, CDR1 is GTSNPN and CDR2 is SVGIG (reference sequence). CDR3 in DNA: TGTTCCCTGCTGATGGACTCTGCCCGCTACGAGCAGTACTTC. It translates to CSLLMDSARYEQYF.

A few counts support this clone. The chain combines TRBV29-1 with TRBJ1-1; 7 bases match TRBD1. J lost 3 bases, V lost 6 bases, and 13 bases had no gene match. Per the germline V gene, CDR1 is SQVTM and CDR2 is ANQGSEA. The CDR3 is 15 amino acids. CDR3 residues: CSVVRGGQGDTEAFF. The CDR3 DNA is TGCAGCGTCGTCCGGGGCGGGCAGGGGGACACTGAAGCTTTCTTT. The full variable domain, with the rest looked up from reference TRBV29-1 and TRBJ1-1, is SAVISQKPSRDICQRGTSLTIQCQVDSQVTMMFWYRQQPGQSLTLIATANQGSEATYESGFVIDKFPISRPNLTFSTLTVSNMSPEDSSIYLCSVVRGGQGDTEAFFGQGTRLTVV.

This clone was counted only a few times. The rearrangement links TRBV6-1 to TRBJ1-2; perhaps TRBD1 as D (5 bases). The CDR3 contains 13 residues. Trimming shortened V by 2 bases and J by 8 bases, and 12 bases separated the two germline ends. The germline V gene has CDR1 MNHNS and CDR2 SASEGT. CDR3 sequence reads: CASSERQGEGYTF. The CDR3 DNA reads TGTGCCAGCAGTGAAAGGCAGGGCGAAGGCTACACCTTC.

This clone was recorded many times. The rearrangement joins TRBV5-6 to TRBJ2-5; TRBD1 is a possible D gene (5 bases). CDR1 SGHDT and CDR2 YYEEEE come from the germline V gene. The CDR3 runs 15 residues. Trimming left V 1 base short and J 1 base short, with 11 bases between. Written as DNA, the CDR3 is TGTGCCAGCAGCTTGACAGGAAGAGGCCAAGAGACCCAGTACTTC. Its translation: CASSLTGRGQETQYF.

This chain uses TRBV27 with TRBJ1-3; the D is unclear. Germline assignment: CDR1 MNHEY and CDR2 SMNVEV (reference sequence). This CDR3 contains 15 residues. V was pared by 8 bases and J by 0 bases, with 14 bases between. In DNA form, the CDR3 reads TGTGCCAGCCGATCCGACTGGAGCTCTGGAAACACCATATATTTT. This encodes CASRSDWSSGNTIYF.

The DNA for the CDR3 is TGTGCCAGCGGTGGCAGGGACACAGATACGCAGTATTTT. Protein: CASGGRDTDTQYF. This chain uses TRBV6-4 with TRBJ2-3; tentatively, D is TRBD1 (5 bases). CDR3 length: 13 amino acids. Germline loops: CDR1 MRHNA, CDR2 SNTAGT. The V end lost 8 bases, the J end lost 2 bases, and 11 bases lay between the germline ends.